This T cell receptor beta chain was retrieved from a study of identical twins. Findings and limits, study-wide: Less excess twin sharing appeared in beta out-of-frame sequences.

This clonotype was seen only a few times. Its target is not known. The CDR3 covers 19 residues. Trimming took off 2 bases at V and 2 bases at J, with 23 bases between the two ends. Looked up from germline, CDR1 is SGDLS and CDR2 is YYNGEE. TCRdb reprocessed the 5' RACE reads via MiXCR and lists one record per CDR3 protein. The profile shows about 500,000 distinct CDR3 sequences, more than 13% of them singletons. These same records also appear under a second study, on yellow fever vaccine responses in identical twins.

The J gene is TRBJ2-1, the V gene TRBV9, with D perhaps being TRBD1 or TRBD2 (5 bases each). This sequence originates from a woman younger than 35 in good health. Input material: CD4+ T cells sorted from blood. This chain's CDR3 is CASSVGLGSPGRTYNEQFF. The CDR3, as DNA: TGTGCCAGCAGCGTGGGTCTCGGGTCGCCGGGGCGTACCTACAATGAGCAGTTCTTC.